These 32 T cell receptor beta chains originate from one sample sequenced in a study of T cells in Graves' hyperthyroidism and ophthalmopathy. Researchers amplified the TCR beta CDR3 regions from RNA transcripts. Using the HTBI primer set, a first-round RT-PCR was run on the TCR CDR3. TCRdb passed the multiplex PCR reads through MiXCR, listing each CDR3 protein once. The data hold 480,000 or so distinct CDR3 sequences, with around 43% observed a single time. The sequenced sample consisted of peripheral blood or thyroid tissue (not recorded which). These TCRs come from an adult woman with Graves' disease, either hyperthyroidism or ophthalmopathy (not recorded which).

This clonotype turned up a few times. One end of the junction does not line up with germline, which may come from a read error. The CDR3 DNA follows: TGCGCCAGCAGCTCTGGGTCCATGAACACTGAAGCTTTCTTT. It is translated as CASSSGSMNTEAFF. The chain has TRBV7-9 and TRBJ1-1; D is unclear. Germline V gene sequence: CDR1 SEHNR, CDR2 FQNEAQ (reference sequence). The CDR3 is 14 amino acids.

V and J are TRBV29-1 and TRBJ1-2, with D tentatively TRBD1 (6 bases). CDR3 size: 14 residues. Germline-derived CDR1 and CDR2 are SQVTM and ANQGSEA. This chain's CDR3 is CITRDTSGDDGYTF. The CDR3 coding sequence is TGCATTACCCGGGACACTTCCGGGGACGATGGCTACACCTTC.

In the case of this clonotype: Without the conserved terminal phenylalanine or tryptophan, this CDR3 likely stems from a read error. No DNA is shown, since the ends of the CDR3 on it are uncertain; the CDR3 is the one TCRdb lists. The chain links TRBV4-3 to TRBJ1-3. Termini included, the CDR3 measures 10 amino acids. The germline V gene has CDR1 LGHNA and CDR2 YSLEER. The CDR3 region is CASSQDVGSA.

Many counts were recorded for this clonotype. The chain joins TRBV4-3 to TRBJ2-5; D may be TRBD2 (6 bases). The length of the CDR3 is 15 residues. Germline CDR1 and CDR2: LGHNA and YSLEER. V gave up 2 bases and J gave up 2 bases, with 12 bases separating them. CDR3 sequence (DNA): TGCGCCAGCAGCCAATTTGCGGGGCCACAAGAGACCCAGTACTTC. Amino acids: CASSQFAGPQETQYF.

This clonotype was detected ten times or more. This CDR3 is CASSISRVSYNSPLHF. CDR3 coding DNA: TGTGCCAGTAGTATAAGCCGCGTCTCCTATAATTCACCCCTCCACTTT. This rearrangement joins TRBV19 to TRBJ1-6; D is undetermined. The CDR3 contains 16 residues. Trimming stripped 2 bases from V and 0 bases from J, with 8 bases between. Germline assignment: CDR1 LNHDA and CDR2 SQIVND (reference sequence).

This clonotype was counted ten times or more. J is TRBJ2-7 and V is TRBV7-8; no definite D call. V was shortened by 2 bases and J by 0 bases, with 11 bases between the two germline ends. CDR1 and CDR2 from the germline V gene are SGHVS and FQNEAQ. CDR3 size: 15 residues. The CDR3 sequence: CASSLFSLSSYEQYF. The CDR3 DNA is TGTGCCAGCAGCTTATTCAGTCTCAGCTCCTACGAGCAGTACTTC. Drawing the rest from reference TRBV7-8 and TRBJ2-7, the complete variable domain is GAGVSQSPRYKVAKRGQDVALRCDPISGHVSLFWYQQALGQGPEFLTYFQNEAQLDKSGLPSDRFFAERPEGSVSTLKIQRTQQEDSAVYLCASSLFSLSSYEQYFGPGTRLTVT.

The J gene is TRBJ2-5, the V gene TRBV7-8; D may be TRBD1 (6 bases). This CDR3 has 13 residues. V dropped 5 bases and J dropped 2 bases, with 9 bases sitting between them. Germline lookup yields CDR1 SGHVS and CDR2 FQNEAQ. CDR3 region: CASSTGHQETQYF. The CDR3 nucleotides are TGTGCCAGCAGCACGGGACATCAAGAGACCCAGTACTTC. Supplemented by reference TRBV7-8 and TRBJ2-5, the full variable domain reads GAGVSQSPRYKVAKRGQDVALRCDPISGHVSLFWYQQALGQGPEFLTYFQNEAQLDKSGLPSDRFFAERPEGSVSTLKIQRTQQEDSAVYLCASSTGHQETQYFGPGTRLLVL.

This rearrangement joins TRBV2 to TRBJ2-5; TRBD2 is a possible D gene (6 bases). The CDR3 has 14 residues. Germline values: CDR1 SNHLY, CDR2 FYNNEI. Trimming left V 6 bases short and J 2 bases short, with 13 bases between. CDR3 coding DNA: TGTGCCAGCAGAAACGCGGGGATTCAAGAGACCCAGTACTTC. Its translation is CASRNAGIQETQYF.

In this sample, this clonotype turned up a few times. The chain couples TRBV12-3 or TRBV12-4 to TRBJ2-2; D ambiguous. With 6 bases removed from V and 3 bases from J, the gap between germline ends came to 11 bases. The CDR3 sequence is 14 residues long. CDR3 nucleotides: TGTGCCAGCAGCCGGGCTCATTACACCGGGGAGCTGTTTTTT. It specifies CASSRAHYTGELFF.

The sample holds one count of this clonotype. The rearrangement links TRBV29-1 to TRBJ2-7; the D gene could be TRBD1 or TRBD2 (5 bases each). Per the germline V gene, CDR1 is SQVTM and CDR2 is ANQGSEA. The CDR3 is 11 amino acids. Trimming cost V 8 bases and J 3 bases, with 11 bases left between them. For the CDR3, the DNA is TGCAGCTTAGAGGGGAGCTACGAGCAGTACTTC. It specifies CSLEGSYEQYF.

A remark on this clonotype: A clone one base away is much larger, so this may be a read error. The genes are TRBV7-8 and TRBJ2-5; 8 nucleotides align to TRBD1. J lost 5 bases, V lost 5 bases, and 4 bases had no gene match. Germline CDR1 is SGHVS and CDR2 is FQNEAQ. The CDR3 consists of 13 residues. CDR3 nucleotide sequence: TGTGCCAGCAGCAAGACAGGGGAGGAGACCCAGTACTTC. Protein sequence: CASSKTGEETQYF. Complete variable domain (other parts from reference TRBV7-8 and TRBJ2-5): GAGVSQSPRYKVAKRGQDVALRCDPISGHVSLFWYQQALGQGPEFLTYFQNEAQLDKSGLPSDRFFAERPEGSVSTLKIQRTQQEDSAVYLCASSKTGEETQYFGPGTRLLVL.

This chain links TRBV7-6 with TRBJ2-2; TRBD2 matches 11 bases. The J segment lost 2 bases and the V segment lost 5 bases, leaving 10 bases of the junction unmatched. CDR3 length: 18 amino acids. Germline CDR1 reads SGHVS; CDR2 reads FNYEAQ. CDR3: CASSPLAGERGNTGELFF. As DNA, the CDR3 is TGTGCCAGCAGCCCACTAGCGGGAGAGAGAGGAAACACCGGGGAGCTGTTTTTT.

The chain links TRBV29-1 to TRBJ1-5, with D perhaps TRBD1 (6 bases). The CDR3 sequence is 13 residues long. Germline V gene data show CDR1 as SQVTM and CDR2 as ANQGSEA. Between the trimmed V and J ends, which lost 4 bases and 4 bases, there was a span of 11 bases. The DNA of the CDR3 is TGCAGCGTTGGGGGGCCGGGGAATCAGCCCCAGCATTTT. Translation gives CSVGGPGNQPQHF.

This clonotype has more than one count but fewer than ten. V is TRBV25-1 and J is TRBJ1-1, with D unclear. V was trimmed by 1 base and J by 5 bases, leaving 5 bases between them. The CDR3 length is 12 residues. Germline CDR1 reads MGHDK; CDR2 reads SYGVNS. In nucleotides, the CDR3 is TGTGCCAGCAGTGAATTTCAGACTGAAGCTTTCTTT. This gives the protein CASSEFQTEAFF.

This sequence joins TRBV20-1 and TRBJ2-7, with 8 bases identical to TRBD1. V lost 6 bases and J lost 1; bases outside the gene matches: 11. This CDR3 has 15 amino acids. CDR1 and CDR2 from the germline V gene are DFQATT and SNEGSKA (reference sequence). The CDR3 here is CSARIPGQASYEQYF. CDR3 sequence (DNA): TGCAGTGCCAGAATTCCGGGACAGGCATCCTACGAGCAGTACTTC.

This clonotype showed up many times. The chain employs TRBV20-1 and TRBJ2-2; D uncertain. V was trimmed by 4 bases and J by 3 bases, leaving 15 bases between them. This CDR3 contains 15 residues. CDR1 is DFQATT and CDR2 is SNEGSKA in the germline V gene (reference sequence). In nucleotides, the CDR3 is TGCAGTGCTATACAGCGAAGTGTATACACCGGGGAGCTGTTTTTT. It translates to CSAIQRSVYTGELFF.

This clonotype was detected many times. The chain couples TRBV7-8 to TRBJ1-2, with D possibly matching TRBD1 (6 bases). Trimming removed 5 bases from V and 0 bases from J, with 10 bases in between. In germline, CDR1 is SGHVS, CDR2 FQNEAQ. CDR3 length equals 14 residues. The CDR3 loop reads CASSPGTSNYGYTF. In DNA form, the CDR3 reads TGTGCCAGCAGCCCCGGGACATCTAACTATGGCTACACCTTC.

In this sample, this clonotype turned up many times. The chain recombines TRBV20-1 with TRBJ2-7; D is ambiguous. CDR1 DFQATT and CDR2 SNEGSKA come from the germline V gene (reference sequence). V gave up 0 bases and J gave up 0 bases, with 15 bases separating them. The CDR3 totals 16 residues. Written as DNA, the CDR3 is TGCAGTGCTAGAGATCCAAAGCGAACGAGCTCCTACGAGCAGTACTTC. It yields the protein CSARDPKRTSSYEQYF.

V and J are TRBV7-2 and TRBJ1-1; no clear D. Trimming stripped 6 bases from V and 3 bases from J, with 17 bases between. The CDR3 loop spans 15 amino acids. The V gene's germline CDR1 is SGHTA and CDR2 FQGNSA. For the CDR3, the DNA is TGTGCCAGCAGGAACAGTAGGAGTTTCGACACTGAAGCTTTCTTT. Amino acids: CASRNSRSFDTEAFF.

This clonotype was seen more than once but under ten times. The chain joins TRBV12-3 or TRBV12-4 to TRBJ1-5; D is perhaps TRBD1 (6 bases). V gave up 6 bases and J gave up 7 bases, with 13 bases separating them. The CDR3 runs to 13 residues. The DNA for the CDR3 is TGTGCCAGCAGGGCACAGGGTTCGCAGCCCCAGCATTTT. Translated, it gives CASRAQGSQPQHF.

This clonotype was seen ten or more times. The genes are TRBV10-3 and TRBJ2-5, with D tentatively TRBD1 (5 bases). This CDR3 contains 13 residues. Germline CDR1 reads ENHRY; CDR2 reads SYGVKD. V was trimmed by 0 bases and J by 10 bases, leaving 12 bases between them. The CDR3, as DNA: TGTGCCATCAGTGAGTCCCCGAGCAGGGACCAGTACTTC. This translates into CAISESPSRDQYF.

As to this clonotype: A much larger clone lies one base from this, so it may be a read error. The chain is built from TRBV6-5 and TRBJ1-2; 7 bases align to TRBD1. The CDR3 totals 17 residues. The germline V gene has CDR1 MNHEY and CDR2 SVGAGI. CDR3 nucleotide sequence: TGTGCCATCAGTTACTCCGGGACAGTAGTTGACCGCGGACCCTACACCTTC. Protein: CAISYSGTVVDRGPYTF.

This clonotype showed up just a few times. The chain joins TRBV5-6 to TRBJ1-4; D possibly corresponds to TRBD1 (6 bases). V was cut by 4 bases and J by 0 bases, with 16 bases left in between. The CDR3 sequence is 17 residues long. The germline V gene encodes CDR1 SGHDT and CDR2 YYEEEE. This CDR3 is CASSQIEGGATNEKLFF. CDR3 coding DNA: TGTGCCAGCAGCCAAATCGAGGGGGGAGCAACTAATGAAAAACTGTTTTTT.

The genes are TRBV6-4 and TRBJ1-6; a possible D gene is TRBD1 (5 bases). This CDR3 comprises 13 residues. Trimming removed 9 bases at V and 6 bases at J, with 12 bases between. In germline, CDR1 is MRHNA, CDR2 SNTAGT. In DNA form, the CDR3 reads TGTGCCAGTCCGGGACGGAGTAATTCACCCCTCCACTTT. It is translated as CASPGRSNSPLHF.

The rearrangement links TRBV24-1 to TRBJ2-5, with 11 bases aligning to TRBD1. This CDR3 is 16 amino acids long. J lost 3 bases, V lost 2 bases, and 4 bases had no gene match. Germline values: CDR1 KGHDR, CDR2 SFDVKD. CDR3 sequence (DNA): TGTGCCACCAGTGATTCCCTGGGACAGGGGGAAGAGACCCAGTACTTC. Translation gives CATSDSLGQGEETQYF.

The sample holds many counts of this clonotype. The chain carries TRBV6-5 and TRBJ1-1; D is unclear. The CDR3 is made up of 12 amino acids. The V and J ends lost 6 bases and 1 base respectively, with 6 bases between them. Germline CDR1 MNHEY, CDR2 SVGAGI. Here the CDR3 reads CASRRGNTEAFF. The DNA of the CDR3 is TGTGCCAGCAGGCGGGGGAACACTGAAGCTTTCTTT.

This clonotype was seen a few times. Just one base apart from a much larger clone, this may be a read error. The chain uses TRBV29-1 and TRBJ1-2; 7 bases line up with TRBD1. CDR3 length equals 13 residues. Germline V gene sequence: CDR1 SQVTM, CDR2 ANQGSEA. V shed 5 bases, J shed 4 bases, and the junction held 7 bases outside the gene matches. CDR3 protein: CSVTIGGGYGYTF. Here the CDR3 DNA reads TGCAGCGTTACTATAGGGGGCGGCTATGGCTACACCTTC.

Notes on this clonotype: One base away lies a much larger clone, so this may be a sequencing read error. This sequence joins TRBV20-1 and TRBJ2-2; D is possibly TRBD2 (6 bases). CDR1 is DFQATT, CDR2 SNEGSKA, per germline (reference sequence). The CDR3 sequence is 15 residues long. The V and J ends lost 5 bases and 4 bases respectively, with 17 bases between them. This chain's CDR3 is CSALGEAESTGELFF. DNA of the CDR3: TGCAGTGCTCTAGGGGAGGCTGAGAGCACCGGGGAGCTGTTTTTT.

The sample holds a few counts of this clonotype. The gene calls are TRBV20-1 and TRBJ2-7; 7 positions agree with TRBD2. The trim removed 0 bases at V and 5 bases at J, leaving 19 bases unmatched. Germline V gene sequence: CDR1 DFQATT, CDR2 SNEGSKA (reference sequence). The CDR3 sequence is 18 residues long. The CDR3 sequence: CSARDRIMGGRFLHEQYF. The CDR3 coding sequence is TGCAGTGCTAGAGATCGGATTATGGGCGGGAGATTTCTCCACGAGCAGTACTTC.

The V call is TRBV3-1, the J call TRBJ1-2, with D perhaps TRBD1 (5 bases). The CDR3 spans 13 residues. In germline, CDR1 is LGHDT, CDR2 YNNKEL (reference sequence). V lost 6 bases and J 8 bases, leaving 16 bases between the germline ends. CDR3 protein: CASSYSFGDGYTF. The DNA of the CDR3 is TGTGCCAGCAGTTACTCGTTCGGGGACGGCTACACCTTC.

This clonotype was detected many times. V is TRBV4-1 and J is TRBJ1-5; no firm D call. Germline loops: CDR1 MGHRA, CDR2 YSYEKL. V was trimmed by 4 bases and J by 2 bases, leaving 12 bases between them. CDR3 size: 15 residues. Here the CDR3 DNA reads TGCGCCAGCAGCCCCCAAGAAGAGGGCAATCAGCCCCAGCATTTT. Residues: CASSPQEEGNQPQHF.

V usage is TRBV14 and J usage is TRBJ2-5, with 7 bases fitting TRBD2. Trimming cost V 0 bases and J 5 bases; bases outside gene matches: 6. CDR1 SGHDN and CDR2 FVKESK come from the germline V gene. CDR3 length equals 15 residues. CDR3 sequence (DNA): TGTGCCAGCAGCCAAGATGGGACTAACGTCGAGACCCAGTACTTC. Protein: CASSQDGTNVETQYF. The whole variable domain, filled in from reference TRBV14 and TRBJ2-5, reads EAGVTQFPSHSVIEKGQTVTLRCDPISGHDNLYWYRRVMGKEIKFLLHFVKESKQDESGMPNNRFLAERTGGTYSTLKVQPAELEDSGVYFCASSQDGTNVETQYFGPGTRLLVL.